This T cell receptor beta chain was observed in a study of technical replicates of blood from a handful of donors (dated by TCRdb to 2017 to 2019). The germline V gene encodes CDR1 GTSNPN and CDR2 SVGIG (reference sequence). Its CDR3 holds 12 amino acids, cysteine through phenylalanine. Of all the DNA, just the CDR3 is kept, 36 bases in frame from base 1. The germline ends are 17 bases apart after V is trimmed by 8 bases and J by 6 bases. The method behind the library was the immunoSEQ multiplex PCR assay. Imported from immuneACCESS, the table was reduced by TCRdb to in-frame sequences with V and J called. These copies leave out some clones; in studies compared against another copy, an unresolved V gene accounts for under half, and the cause of the remainder is not known. The sample table shows more than 15,000 clones, and around nine tenths are seen once. The ten biggest clones cover over 9% of the sample.

As to this clone: The antigen it recognizes is unknown. No per-base quality is available; no much larger clone lies one base away.

The sequence links TRBV30 to TRBJ2-7; TRBD2 might be the D gene, on 6 matching bases. The sequencing sample was made of PBMCs. The TCR comes from a human donor in good health. The CDR3 protein is CARWGVRGEQYF. At the DNA level, the sequence is TGTGCCCGGTGGGGGGTTCGGGGCGAGCAGTACTTC.